The clone carrying this T cell receptor (beta chain) was observed once. This record belongs to a study of blood T cell repertoires in COVID-19. As for the study in general: Samples of COVID-19 (acute and convalescent) were obtained from the United States, Italy and Spain. The analysed material was cDNA or gDNA that came from T cells, B-cell-depleted T cells, or PBMCs.

Followed longitudinally, the Seattle patients had been enrolled during active infection. Measured with immunoSEQ multiplex PCR; TCRdb has only the in-frame clones, and not every one. The sample lists approximately 350,000 clones; roughly 90% were seen once. There are 18 residues in the CDR3. V lost 3 bases and J lost 4, with 24 bases in between. Germline values: CDR1 SGHVS, CDR2 FNYEAQ. The genes are TRBV7-6 and TRBJ1-1; possibly TRBD1 for D (6 bases). The TCR sequence derives from a woman between 25 and 40 years old with COVID-19, enrolled during active disease. Sequenced: peripheral blood. CDR3 in amino acids: CASSLPRLGRTVGTEAFF. The CDR3 nucleotides are TGTGCCAGCAGCTTGCCTCGATTGGGAAGGACAGTTGGCACTGAAGCTTTCTTT.